This T cell receptor (beta chain) originates from a study of cytomegalovirus exposure and HLA in healthy donors. Measured with immunoSEQ multiplex PCR; TCRdb has only the in-frame clones, and not every one. The sample lists 200,000 or so clones; over 80% were seen once. Concerning this clone: The antigen is undetermined.

Study-level results: Subsequent analysis revealed that first-cohort TCR clusters tended to co-occur in the 95 to 150 validation repertoires. A list of 150 to 200 TCR beta chains associated with cytomegalovirus was given. In vitro testing confirmed three CMV-associated chains as specific for CMV antigens.

The V gene's germline CDR1 is MNHNS and CDR2 SASEGT. There are 16 residues in the CDR3. V was cut by 4 bases and J by 1 base, with 16 bases left in between. The rearrangement uses TRBV6-1 and TRBJ1-1; maybe TRBD1 (5 bases). Material for sequencing was PBMCs. The receptor's source is a woman between 18 and 30 years old in good health and CMV-seronegative. CDR3: CASSAPPRGRNTEAFF. The CDR3 coding sequence is TGTGCCAGCAGTGCACCGCCCCGGGGGAGGAACACTGAAGCTTTCTTT.